This is a list of T cell receptor beta chains from one sample in a study of T cells after yellow fever vaccination. TCRdb itself ran the 5' RACE reads through MiXCR, one entry per CDR3 protein. Of 200,000 to 300,000 distinct CDR3 sequences listed, less than 8.5% are singletons. The specimen was CD4+ T cells sorted from PBMCs, collected 15 days after the yellow fever booster vaccination. These receptors came from a man aged 25-40 years who received the YFV17D yellow fever vaccine. Each CDR3 is given with its conserved first and last residue. Each record gives: clone size, V gene, J gene, D gene, CDR3 DNA, CDR3 protein. A D gene is named only where the DNA matches it firmly. Clone size is given for some rows only: seen once, a few or many times, or a class if the clone is expanded.

few	TRBV6-2/TRBV6-3	TRBJ2-1	-	TGTGCCAGCAGTTACGAAACTGTCCGCAATGAGCAGTTCTTC	CASSYETVRNEQFF
few	TRBV4-2	TRBJ2-3	TRBD2	TGTGCCAGCAGCCGCGAAGCGGGAGGTCAAGATACGCAGTATTTT	CASSREAGGQDTQYF
once	TRBV9	TRBJ2-3	-	TGTGCCAGCAGCGTAGGAGTGGACGTCGGACAGCCCCAGTATTTT	CASSVGVDVGQPQYF
-	TRBV15	TRBJ2-5	TRBD2	TGTGCCACCAGTGGACTAGCGGGCGAGACCCAGTACTTC	CATSGLAGETQYF
-	TRBV7-2	TRBJ2-5	-	TGTGCCAGCAGCTCGGAACGAGAGACCCAGTACTTC	CASSSERETQYF
few	TRBV19	TRBJ2-2	TRBD1	TGTGCCACCTGGGACAGGGTAGCCGGGGAGCTGTTTTTT	CATWDRVAGELFF
-	TRBV15	TRBJ2-2	TRBD2	TGTGCCACCAGCAGAGAAGCGGGAGACACCGGGGAGCTGTTTTTT	CATSREAGDTGELFF
few	TRBV19	TRBJ2-4	-	TGTGCCAGTAGTATAGAGGCCCAGCCGGCGTGGGAGAAAAACATTCAGTACTTC	CASSIEAQPAWEKNIQYF
many	TRBV14	TRBJ2-3	-	TGTGCCAGCAGCCAAGCGTCTGCAGATACGCAGTATTTT	CASSQASADTQYF
-	TRBV5-1	TRBJ2-5	-	TGCGCCAGCAGCACCGGGACTGAAGAGACCCAGTACTTC	CASSTGTEETQYF
many	TRBV5-1	TRBJ2-1	-	TGCGCCAGCAGCTTGGCCACGGGGAACAATGAGCAGTTCTTC	CASSLATGNNEQFF
many	TRBV11-3	TRBJ2-2	-	TGTGCCAGCAGCGGAAGATTCACCGGGGAGCTGTTTTTT	CASSGRFTGELFF
few	TRBV20-1	TRBJ1-6	TRBD1	TGCAGGGCCGACCTGGACGGGACAGGGCTTTATTATAATTCACCCCTCCACTTT	CRADLDGTGLYYNSPLHF
-	TRBV5-1	TRBJ2-3	-	TGCGCCAGCAGCGGGGGACTTATAAGCACAGATACGCAGTATTTT	CASSGGLISTDTQYF
many	TRBV12-3/TRBV12-4	TRBJ2-1	-	TGTGCCAGCGGGAGACTAGTAAACAATGAGCAGTTCTTC	CASGRLVNNEQFF
few	TRBV20-1	TRBJ2-7	-	TGCAGTGCTTCTGACAGGTCCCCCTACGAGCAGTACTTC	CSASDRSPYEQYF
few	TRBV12-3/TRBV12-4	TRBJ1-1	-	TGTGCCAGCAGCCGATCTAGTAGCGCTGAAGCTTTCTTT	CASSRSSSAEAFF
-	TRBV11-2	TRBJ2-7	TRBD1	TGTGCCAGCACGGGACAGTTATTAAGCGAGCAGTACTTC	CASTGQLLSEQYF
many	TRBV7-9	TRBJ2-3	-	TGTGCCAGCAGCCCTCGGGACTTCCGCACAGATACGCAGTATTTT	CASSPRDFRTDTQYF
many	TRBV5-1	TRBJ1-1	-	TGCGCCAGCAGCTTGGTGTCAGCCACTGAAGCTTTCTTT	CASSLVSATEAFF
-	TRBV12-3/TRBV12-4	TRBJ2-5	-	TGTGCCAGCACCATTAGTTTAGGAGAGACCCAGTACTTC	CASTISLGETQYF
many	TRBV19	TRBJ2-3	-	TGTGCCAGTAGTATAGTGGGGTCAGATACGCAGTATTTT	CASSIVGSDTQYF
many	TRBV28	TRBJ2-1	TRBD2	TGTGCCAGCAGTTATTCGGGACTAGCGGGTCGTCGGTTCTTC	CASSYSGLAGRRFF
few	TRBV18	TRBJ1-4	TRBD1	TGTGCCAGCTCACCACCTCAGGGGGCAGGTGAAAAACTGTTTTTT	CASSPPQGAGEKLFF
many	TRBV20-1	TRBJ2-5	TRBD1	TGCAGTGCTAGTCGAGGGACAGGGGTCCAGACCCAGTACTTC	CSASRGTGVQTQYF
few	TRBV20-1	TRBJ2-7	-	TGCAGTGCTAGCCCAGAGACCCCTGCCCACAGTGGCTCCTACGAGCAGTACTTC	CSASPETPAHSGSYEQYF
few	TRBV12-3/TRBV12-4	TRBJ2-7	-	TGTGCCAGCAGTTTGATGGGACGGGAGCAGTACTTC	CASSLMGREQYF
few	TRBV3-1	TRBJ2-1	-	TGTGCCAGCACCATAGGGGTGTCTGAGCAGTTCTTC	CASTIGVSEQFF
few	TRBV10-1	TRBJ2-4	-	TGCGCCAGCAGTGAGTCGAGCCACGCCGGCATTCAGTACTTC	CASSESSHAGIQYF
-	TRBV11-3	TRBJ2-2	TRBD2	TGTGCCAGCAGCGCCCGGACTAGCGGGAGGGAGACCGGGGAGCTGTTTTTT	CASSARTSGRETGELFF
few	TRBV3-1	TRBJ1-1	TRBD1	TGTGCCAGCAGGGACAGGGCCTCCATGAACACTGAAGCTTTCTTT	CASRDRASMNTEAFF